A selection of T cell receptor beta chains follows, all from one sample in a study of blood T cell repertoires in COVID-19. Profiled with immunoSEQ multiplex PCR; TCRdb holds only in-frame clones, not every one. Counted here are some 370,000 clones, around 92% occurring once; the ten biggest clones make up roughly 1.2%. The specimen sequenced was peripheral blood. These receptor sequences come from a man aged 35-49 years with acute or convalescent COVID-19. Each CDR3 is given with its conserved first and last residue. A D gene is named only where the DNA matches it firmly. Only part of the rows carry a size: once, few, many, or a class if the clone is expanded.

v_call: TRBV9
d_call: TRBD2
j_call: TRBJ2-1
clone_size: .
cdr3_nt: TGTGCCAGCAGATCTGGACTAGCGGGAAGGGATGAGCAGTTCTTC
cdr3_aa: CASRSGLAGRDEQFF

v_call: TRBV7-2
d_call: TRBD1
j_call: TRBJ1-2
clone_size: .
cdr3_nt: TGTGCCAGCAGCCCGGACAGGTTCTATGGCTACACCTTC
cdr3_aa: CASSPDRFYGYTF

v_call: TRBV5-6
d_call: .
j_call: TRBJ2-5
clone_size: once
cdr3_nt: TGTGCCAGCAGCTTGGGATCCAGACAAGAGACCCAGTACTTC
cdr3_aa: CASSLGSRQETQYF

v_call: TRBV7-2
d_call: TRBD2
j_call: TRBJ2-3
clone_size: .
cdr3_nt: TGTGCCAGCAGCTTATCGGTCAGTCTAGCGGAGAATACGCAGTATTTT
cdr3_aa: CASSLSVSLAENTQYF

v_call: TRBV6-5
d_call: .
j_call: TRBJ2-1
clone_size: .
cdr3_nt: TGTGCCAGCAGTCCCCCGGACTTGAAGCAGTTCTTC
cdr3_aa: CASSPPDLKQFF

v_call: TRBV29-1
d_call: TRBD2
j_call: TRBJ2-7
clone_size: .
cdr3_nt: TGCATTAGCGGGAGCTACGAGCAGTACTTC
cdr3_aa: CISGSYEQYF

v_call: TRBV9
d_call: .
j_call: TRBJ1-1
clone_size: .
cdr3_nt: TGTGCCAGCAGCGTAGTGGAGGGGTTTGTTGAAGCTTTCTTT
cdr3_aa: CASSVVEGFVEAFF

v_call: TRBV11-3
d_call: .
j_call: TRBJ2-1
clone_size: once
cdr3_nt: TGTGCCAGCAGCTTAGGGAGGGCTTCGGATGAGCAGTTCTTC
cdr3_aa: CASSLGRASDEQFF

v_call: TRBV27
d_call: TRBD2
j_call: TRBJ2-7
clone_size: few
cdr3_nt: TGTGCCAGCACCCGGGGGGGGGCGGGTGAGCAGTACTTC
cdr3_aa: CASTRGGAGEQYF

v_call: TRBV5-1
d_call: TRBD2
j_call: TRBJ2-7
clone_size: .
cdr3_nt: TGCGCCAGCAGCTTGTCGGAAGGGAGCGGGAGGCTCTACTCCTACGAGCAGTACTTC
cdr3_aa: CASSLSEGSGRLYSYEQYF

v_call: TRBV5-4
d_call: .
j_call: TRBJ2-1
clone_size: .
cdr3_nt: TGTGCCAGCAGGTTAGGGACACCCGTGGGGTACAATGAGCAGTTCTTC
cdr3_aa: CASRLGTPVGYNEQFF

v_call: TRBV6-5
d_call: .
j_call: TRBJ1-4
clone_size: .
cdr3_nt: TGTGCCAGCGAGGACAGTTCTAATGAAAAACTGTTTTTT
cdr3_aa: CASEDSSNEKLFF

v_call: TRBV4-3
d_call: .
j_call: TRBJ1-4
clone_size: .
cdr3_nt: TGCGCCAGCAGCCAAGTACGGGGCAGGGGTTGGGAAAAACTGTTTTTT
cdr3_aa: CASSQVRGRGWEKLFF

v_call: TRBV5-1
d_call: TRBD2
j_call: TRBJ2-3
clone_size: .
cdr3_nt: TGCGCCAGCAGCTTGCTCGCGAGCGGGGGGGCGGGCACAGATACGCAGTATTTT
cdr3_aa: CASSLLASGGAGTDTQYF

v_call: TRBV30
d_call: .
j_call: TRBJ1-2
clone_size: once
cdr3_nt: TGTGCCTGGAGTTTAGACAGGAGTCATCGCTACACCTTC
cdr3_aa: CAWSLDRSHRYTF